The next 16 T cell receptor beta chains were all read from a single sample in a study of blood T cell repertoires in COVID-19. Produced via immunoSEQ multiplex PCR; TCRdb's table is partial and in-frame only. The sample has over 85,000 clones, 85% to 90% seen once. Sequences were obtained from peripheral blood. The receptors derive from a man aged 55 to 70 with acute or convalescent COVID-19.

The J gene is TRBJ1-4, the V gene TRBV5-1; no definite D call. Germline assignment: CDR1 SGHRS and CDR2 YFSETQ. The CDR3 runs to 14 residues. Trimming shortened V by 1 base and J by 6 bases, and 10 bases separated the two germline ends. The CDR3 region is CASSLYRADEKLFF. CDR3 DNA: TGCGCCAGCAGCTTGTACAGAGCGGATGAAAAACTGTTTTTT.

The gene calls are TRBV28 and TRBJ2-3; 7 bases line up with TRBD2. CDR1 and CDR2 from the germline V gene are MDHEN and SYDVKM. The CDR3 runs 17 residues. The V and J ends lost 7 bases and 1 base, in that order; junction bases with no gene match: 14. The CDR3, as DNA: TGTGCCAGCACCTTAGGTCCCCGCGGGAGAGGCACAGATACGCAGTATTTT. This codes for CASTLGPRGRGTDTQYF. Full variable domain (rest looked up from reference TRBV28 and TRBJ2-3): DVKVTQSSRYLVKRTGEKVFLECVQDMDHENMFWYRQDPGLGLRLIYFSYDVKMKEKGDIPEGYSVSREKKERFSLILESASTNQTSMYLCASTLGPRGRGTDTQYFGPGTRLTVL.

The V gene is TRBV5-1, the J gene TRBJ2-7, with TRBD1 matching 7 bases. J lost 3 bases, V lost 5 bases, and 2 bases had no gene match. Germline-derived CDR1 and CDR2 are SGHRS and YFSETQ. The CDR3 is made up of 12 amino acids. CDR3: CASRTGNYEQYF. As DNA, the CDR3 is TGCGCCAGCAGGACAGGGAACTACGAGCAGTACTTC.

This clone was seen a few times. The chain is built from TRBV11-2 and TRBJ1-2, with D unclear. The CDR3 totals 14 residues. The germline CDR1 and CDR2 sequences are SGHAT and FQNNGV. With 4 bases removed from V and 2 bases from J, the gap between germline ends came to 11 bases. The CDR3 bases are TGTGCCAGCAGCTCCCTAGGAGGAAACTATGGCTACACCTTC. It specifies CASSSLGGNYGYTF.

V usage is TRBV6-2 or TRBV6-3 and J usage is TRBJ2-3; 8 bases are shared with TRBD2. The CDR3 spans 16 residues. The ends lost 0 bases at V and 0 bases at J; junction bases unmatched: 2. Germline CDR1 MNHEY, CDR2 SVGEGT. The CDR3 DNA is TGTGCCAGCAGTTACTCGGCGGGGGGAAGCACAGATACGCAGTATTTT. It encodes CASSYSAGGSTDTQYF.

The rearrangement uses TRBV9 and TRBJ2-2, with 13 bases fitting TRBD2. V shed 0 bases and J 6 bases; nucleotides not matched to a gene: 11. The CDR3 runs 19 residues. The germline V gene has CDR1 SGDLS and CDR2 YYNGEE. CDR3 loop: CASSVAGRGLAGRAGELFF. CDR3 nucleotides: TGTGCCAGCAGCGTAGCGGGTCGGGGACTAGCGGGACGGGCCGGGGAGCTGTTTTTT.

The chain is built from TRBV5-1 and TRBJ1-6, with 10 bases aligning to TRBD1. The CDR3 covers 19 residues. V lost 4 bases, J lost 5 bases, and 15 bases stayed unmatched. The V gene's germline CDR1 is SGHRS and CDR2 YFSETQ. CDR3: CASSTRQGAKGADNSPLHF. CDR3 bases: TGCGCCAGCAGCACCCGACAGGGGGCGAAGGGCGCGGATAATTCACCCCTCCACTTT.

The chain carries TRBV6-5 and TRBJ2-1; possibly TRBD1 for D (5 bases). The length of the CDR3 is 15 residues. Per the germline V gene, CDR1 is MNHEY and CDR2 is SVGAGI. The V end was cut by 2 bases, the J end by 2 bases, with 10 bases between. CDR3 nucleotide sequence: TGTGCCAGCAGTTACGCGACAGAAACCTACAATGAGCAGTTCTTC. Translating gives CASSYATETYNEQFF.

The chain has TRBV3-1 (or the pseudogene TRBV3-2) and TRBJ2-3; no clear D. Trimming cost V 3 bases and J 1 base, with 11 bases left between them. Germline CDR1 reads LGHDT; CDR2 reads YNNKEL (reference sequence). The CDR3 covers 15 residues. The CDR3 DNA reads as TGTGCCAGCAGCCACCTGAGAGGTGGCACAGATACGCAGTATTTT. Encoded protein: CASSHLRGGTDTQYF.

V gene TRBV19 combines with J gene TRBJ1-5; 8 positions match TRBD1. Per germline, CDR1 LNHDA and CDR2 SQIVND (reference sequence). V dropped 3 bases and J dropped 4; count of bases not matched to a gene: 11. The CDR3 extends over 17 amino acids. The CDR3 bases are TGTGCCAGTAGTATTAGTTTGGGACAGGAAATTAATCAGCCCCAGCATTTT. It yields the protein CASSISLGQEINQPQHF.

This clone was picked up a small number of times. This chain links TRBV10-3 with TRBJ1-1, with TRBD1 as a possible D gene (5 bases). Germline CDR1 reads ENHRY; CDR2 reads SYGVKD. This CDR3 has 14 amino acids. V was shortened by 7 bases and J by 0 bases, with 12 bases between the two germline ends. CDR3 region: CAITPQGLNTEAFF. CDR3 in DNA: TGTGCCATCACCCCCCAGGGTTTGAACACTGAAGCTTTCTTT.

The CDR3 sequence is CASSLPGQVGSPLHF. In nucleotides, the CDR3 is TGTGCCAGCAGCTTACCGGGACAAGTGGGGTCACCCCTCCACTTT. This chain links TRBV7-8 with TRBJ1-6, with D maybe TRBD1 (6 bases). The germline V gene has CDR1 SGHVS and CDR2 FQNEAQ. V was cut by 2 bases and J by 10 bases, with 15 bases left in between. CDR3 length: 15 amino acids.

V and J are TRBV7-6 and TRBJ2-7; a weak D match, TRBD1 (5 bases). Trimming left V 1 base short and J 0 bases short, with 10 bases between. Germline lookup yields CDR1 SGHVS and CDR2 FNYEAQ. The CDR3 consists of 15 residues. The CDR3 reads CASSLEGKGSYEQYF. The DNA of the CDR3 is TGTGCCAGCAGCTTAGAGGGGAAGGGCTCCTACGAGCAGTACTTC.

The V and J genes are TRBV6-5 and TRBJ1-5; 7 nucleotides line up with TRBD1. The CDR3 has 15 amino acids. The V and J ends lost 8 bases and 3 bases, in that order; junction bases with no gene match: 10. Germline V gene sequence: CDR1 MNHEY, CDR2 SVGAGI. CDR3 DNA sequence: TGTGCCAGCCTCAGGGGGGAAACAGACAATCAGCCCCAGCATTTT. Its translation: CASLRGETDNQPQHF.

V usage is TRBV19 and J usage is TRBJ2-7; 8 bases align to TRBD2. The CDR3 runs to 15 residues. Germline V gene lookup returns CDR1 LNHDA and CDR2 SQIVND (reference sequence). Trimming at V came to 6 bases and at J to 4 bases, leaving 11 bases not matched to a gene. The CDR3 bases are TGTGCCAGTAGCCAAGCGGGGGACCTTTATTACGAGCAGTACTTC. Translated: CASSQAGDLYYEQYF.

The gene calls are TRBV6-5 and TRBJ2-3, with 7 nucleotides matching TRBD2. The V gene end was trimmed by 6 bases and the J gene end by 0 bases; junction bases not matched to a gene: 6. This CDR3 has 15 amino acids. The germline V gene has CDR1 MNHEY and CDR2 SVGAGI. The CDR3 bases are TGTGCCAGCAGGGTGGGACTACACAGCACAGATACGCAGTATTTT. Translation: CASRVGLHSTDTQYF.